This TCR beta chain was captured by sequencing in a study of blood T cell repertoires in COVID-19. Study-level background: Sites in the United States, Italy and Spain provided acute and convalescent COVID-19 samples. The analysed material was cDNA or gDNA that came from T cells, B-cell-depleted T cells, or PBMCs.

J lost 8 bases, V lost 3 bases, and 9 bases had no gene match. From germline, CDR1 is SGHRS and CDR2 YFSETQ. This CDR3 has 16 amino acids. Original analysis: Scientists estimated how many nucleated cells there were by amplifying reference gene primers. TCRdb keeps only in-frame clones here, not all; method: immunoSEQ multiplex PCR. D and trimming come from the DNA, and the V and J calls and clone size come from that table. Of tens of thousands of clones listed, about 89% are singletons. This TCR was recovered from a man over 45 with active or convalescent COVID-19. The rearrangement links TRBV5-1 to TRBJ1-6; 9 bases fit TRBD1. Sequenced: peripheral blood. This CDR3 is CASSSGMGQGDSPLHF. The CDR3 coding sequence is TGCGCCAGCAGCTCGGGCATGGGACAGGGTGATTCACCCCTCCACTTT. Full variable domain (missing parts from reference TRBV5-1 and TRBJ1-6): KAGVTQTPRYLIKTRGQQVTLSCSPISGHRSVSWYQQTPGQGLQFLFEYFSETQRNKGNFPGRFSGRQFSNSRSEMNVSTLELGDSALYLCASSSGMGQGDSPLHFGNGTRLTVT.